This T cell receptor (beta chain) originates from a study of neoadjuvant nivolumab and ipilimumab in lung cancer. Study-wide results and limits: Higher pretherapy blood TCR richness went with higher resected-tumor richness. TCR richness and clonality were higher in tumors than adjacent uninvolved lung. Only two of four nivolumab-treated tumors gained richness and clonality by surgery.

On this clone itself: Its antigen is not known.

V was trimmed by 5 bases and J by 3 bases, leaving 11 bases between them. The CDR3 has 13 amino acids. Germline loops: CDR1 SGHTS, CDR2 YDEGEE. Measured with immunoSEQ multiplex PCR; TCRdb has only the in-frame clones, and not every one. The sample lists about 28,000 clones; 75% to 85% were seen once. The chain employs TRBV5-8 and TRBJ1-2, with D tentatively TRBD1 (5 bases). Source: tumor tissue, taken after neoadjuvant nivolumab, alone or with ipilimumab, at or shortly before surgery. This TCR came from an adult with non-small cell lung cancer. CDR3 residues: CASRLMGHYGYTF. In DNA, the CDR3 is TGTGCCAGCAGGCTTATGGGACACTATGGCTACACCTTC.